These 23 T cell receptor beta chains were all obtained from the same sample, sequenced in a study of T cell changes during pregnancy in multiple sclerosis. Measured with immunoSEQ multiplex PCR; TCRdb has only the in-frame clones, and not every one. In the table there are about 89,000 clones, 85% to 95% of which are singletons. The sequenced sample was peripheral blood, obtained after pregnancy. These receptors were taken from a female donor in good health, enrolled as a control in a pregnancy study.

This chain uses TRBV6-1 with TRBJ2-7; 9 bases align to TRBD1. CDR1 and CDR2 from the germline V gene are MNHNS and SASEGT. The CDR3 loop spans 16 amino acids. V lost 4 bases and J lost 4; bases outside the gene matches: 11. This CDR3 is CASSVGRTGGGYEQYF. CDR3 coding DNA: TGTGCCAGCAGTGTAGGCCGTACAGGGGGCGGGTACGAGCAGTACTTC.

J is TRBJ2-7 and V is TRBV9, with 8 bases identical to TRBD2. The junction had 3 bases not matched to a gene; V was cut back by 3 bases and J by 1 base. There are 14 residues in the CDR3. The germline CDR1 and CDR2 sequences are SGDLS and YYNGEE. This chain's CDR3 is CASSASGPSYEQYF. The CDR3, as DNA: TGTGCCAGCAGCGCTAGCGGGCCTTCCTACGAGCAGTACTTC.

This chain joins TRBV5-8 and TRBJ1-3; 7 bases align to TRBD1. This CDR3 has 15 residues. CDR1 SGHTS and CDR2 YDEGEE come from the germline V gene. V lost 4 bases, J lost 0 bases, and 4 bases stayed unmatched. DNA of the CDR3: TGTGCCAGCAGCCATACAGGGGCCTCTGGAAACACCATATATTTT. It encodes CASSHTGASGNTIYF.

The CDR3 DNA reads as TGCGCCAGCAGCCCCGGACAGGGGGCTTACAGTGGCTACACCTTC. Translated: CASSPGQGAYSGYTF. The chain couples TRBV10-2 to TRBJ1-2, with 11 bases aligning to TRBD1. The junction had 10 bases not matched to a gene; V was cut back by 6 bases and J by 7 bases. CDR3 length: 15 residues. Germline loops: CDR1 WSHSY, CDR2 SAAADI.

The rearrangement uses TRBV28 and TRBJ1-5; D unclear. This CDR3 is built from 14 residues. Germline lookup yields CDR1 MDHEN and CDR2 SYDVKM. Trimming took off 3 bases at V and 4 bases at J, with 10 bases between the two ends. The CDR3 reads CASSFIWRNQPQHF. The CDR3 region has the DNA TGTGCCAGCAGTTTTATATGGAGGAATCAGCCCCAGCATTTT.

The V and J genes are TRBV2 and TRBJ2-1, with a weak D call TRBD1 (5 bases). Trimming took off 6 bases at V and 0 bases at J, with 9 bases between the two ends. This CDR3 is 14 amino acids long. Germline CDR1 SNHLY, CDR2 FYNNEI. For the CDR3, the DNA is TGTGCCAGCAGACAGGATAGCTCCTACAATGAGCAGTTCTTC. Amino acid sequence: CASRQDSSYNEQFF.

J is TRBJ2-7 and V is TRBV7-9; D is possibly TRBD1 (5 bases). CDR1 is SEHNR and CDR2 is FQNEAQ in the germline V gene (reference sequence). Deletions cut 1 base from V and 3 bases from J, with 16 bases between. The CDR3 extends over 16 amino acids. CDR3 in DNA: TGTGCCAGCAGCTTAGGAGCCATAGGGGAAAACTACGAGCAGTACTTC. This encodes CASSLGAIGENYEQYF.

The rearrangement joins TRBV10-1 to TRBJ2-7; D uncertain. CDR1 and CDR2 from the germline V gene are WNHNN and SYGVQD (reference sequence). V lost 11 bases and J lost 4, with 9 bases in between. This CDR3 contains 10 residues. The CDR3 protein is CAGLKYEQYF. Written as DNA, the CDR3 is TGCGCCGGCTTGAAGTACGAGCAGTACTTC.

This chain links TRBV2 with TRBJ2-5; D is possibly TRBD1 (5 bases). V lost 0 bases, J lost 4 bases, and 18 bases lay in between. This CDR3 is 17 amino acids long. Per the germline V gene, CDR1 is SNHLY and CDR2 is FYNNEI. CDR3 coding DNA: TGTGCCAGCAGTGAAGCGCTTCCCGGATCAGGGCGAGAGACCCAGTACTTC. It encodes CASSEALPGSGRETQYF.

The genes are TRBV19 and TRBJ1-5; 7 nucleotides match TRBD1. Trimming at V came to 4 bases and at J to 0 bases, leaving 6 bases not matched to a gene. CDR3 length: 16 amino acids. Germline-derived CDR1 and CDR2 are LNHDA and SQIVND (reference sequence). Here the CDR3 DNA reads TGTGCCAGTAGTAACCGACAGGGCGGTAGCAATCAGCCCCAGCATTTT. It yields the protein CASSNRQGGSNQPQHF.

The V call is TRBV7-6, the J call TRBJ2-1; 8 bases align to TRBD2. From germline, CDR1 is SGHVS and CDR2 FNYEAQ. The length of the CDR3 is 18 residues. Trimming removed 2 bases from V and 4 bases from J; junction bases left unmatched: 13. The CDR3 protein is CASSLSSVKGLDYNEQFF. The CDR3 DNA reads TGTGCCAGCAGCTTAAGTAGCGTAAAGGGACTAGATTACAATGAGCAGTTCTTC.

J is TRBJ2-1 and V is TRBV28, with D tentatively TRBD1 (6 bases). Germline V CDR1 and CDR2: MDHEN, SYDVKM. Trimming removed 5 bases from V and 9 bases from J, with 17 bases in between. CDR3 size: 14 residues. In DNA form, the CDR3 reads TGTGCCAGCAGTCGAATACAACAGGGCACTGAGCAGTTCTTC. Translated: CASSRIQQGTEQFF.

The rearrangement joins TRBV2 to TRBJ2-3; 13 bases are a match to TRBD2. In germline, CDR1 is SNHLY, CDR2 FYNNEI. The V and J ends lost 4 bases and 7 bases, in that order; junction bases with no gene match: 5. The CDR3 extends over 15 amino acids. The DNA for the CDR3 is TGTGCCAGCAGTGGCCGACTAGCGGGAGGAAATACGCAGTATTTT. Protein product: CASSGRLAGGNTQYF.

The chain couples TRBV18 to TRBJ2-3, with D possibly TRBD1 on 6 matching bases. Trimming shortened V by 5 bases and J by 4 bases, and 10 bases separated the two germline ends. Germline values: CDR1 KGHSH, CDR2 LQKENI. The CDR3 loop spans 13 amino acids. The CDR3 DNA reads TGTGCCAGCTCATCAACAGGGTCAGATACGCAGTATTTT. Encoded protein: CASSSTGSDTQYF.

This clone is a singleton in its sample. The chain combines TRBV5-1 with TRBJ2-3, with D possibly TRBD2 on 5 matching bases. Germline V gene data show CDR1 as SGHRS and CDR2 as YFSETQ. The CDR3 is 16 residues long. V was pared by 1 base and J by 0 bases, with 12 bases between. The DNA for the CDR3 is TGCGCCAGCAGCTTGTTATCTAGCACTAGCACAGATACGCAGTATTTT. Its protein is CASSLLSSTSTDTQYF.

The rearrangement joins TRBV18 to TRBJ2-1; 14 bases align to TRBD2. J was trimmed by 6 bases and V by 2 bases; bases with no gene match: 3. The germline gives CDR1 KGHSH, CDR2 LQKENI. The CDR3 loop spans 16 amino acids. The CDR3 loop reads CASSPLGLAGANEQFF. CDR3 DNA: TGTGCCAGCTCACCATTGGGACTAGCGGGAGCCAATGAGCAGTTCTTC. The full variable domain, in which reference TRBV18 and TRBJ2-1 provide the parts outside the CDR3, is NAGVMQNPRHLVRRRGQEARLRCSPMKGHSHVYWYRQLPEEGLKFMVYLQKENIIDESGMPKERFSAEFPKEGPSILRIQQVVRGDSAAYFCASSPLGLAGANEQFFGPGTRLTVL.

This chain uses TRBV6-1 with TRBJ2-3, with 11 bases identical to TRBD2. The CDR3 is made up of 17 amino acids. Trimming cost V 2 bases and J 2 bases; bases outside gene matches: 6. Germline V lookup: CDR1 MNHNS, CDR2 SASEGT. The CDR3 DNA sequence: TGTGCCAGCAGTGAATATCGACTAGCGGGGACCACAGATACGCAGTATTTT. This encodes CASSEYRLAGTTDTQYF.

The J gene is TRBJ2-3, the V gene TRBV2; 7 nucleotides align to TRBD1. This CDR3 region has 13 residues. The V and J ends lost 10 bases and 5 bases, in that order; junction bases with no gene match: 9. Germline V gene sequence: CDR1 SNHLY, CDR2 FYNNEI. The CDR3 DNA reads TGTGCCACTAACAGGGGAGAGGTAGATACGCAGTATTTT. Protein: CATNRGEVDTQYF.

The chain joins TRBV18 to TRBJ2-7, with TRBD2 matching over 14 bases. The CDR3 extends over 16 amino acids. Trimming removed 3 bases from V and 6 bases from J; junction bases left unmatched: 7. Germline V CDR1 and CDR2: KGHSH, LQKENI. CDR3 bases: TGTGCCAGCTCACCCTCAATCGGACTAGCGGGAGGCGAGCAGTACTTC. Residues: CASSPSIGLAGGEQYF.

The genes are TRBV27 and TRBJ2-7; D gene unclear. Germline V CDR1 and CDR2: MNHEY, SMNVEV (reference sequence). The CDR3 spans 11 residues. Trimming took off 8 bases at V and 12 bases at J, with 17 bases between the two ends. CDR3 loop: CASFTFGEWYF. CDR3 DNA sequence: TGTGCCAGCTTTACATTCGGAGAGTGGTACTTC.

The chain has TRBV5-1 and TRBJ1-2; no clear D. V was clipped by 3 bases and J by 6 bases, with 12 bases between them. Germline V CDR1 and CDR2: SGHRS, YFSETQ. This CDR3 spans 13 amino acids. CDR3 DNA sequence: TGCGCCAGCAGCTCCCTAGGCCGGGATGGCTACACCTTC. Its protein is CASSSLGRDGYTF.

This clone was counted once. The chain recombines TRBV28 with TRBJ2-7; weak D call: TRBD1 (6 bases). The germline CDR1 and CDR2 sequences are MDHEN and SYDVKM. The V end lost 7 bases, the J end lost 2 bases, and 18 bases lay between the germline ends. The CDR3 runs to 15 residues. As DNA, the CDR3 is TGTGCCAGCACCACACACGGGACATTTCCCTACGAGCAGTACTTC. It codes for CASTTHGTFPYEQYF.

The chain employs TRBV5-4 and TRBJ2-3; 10 positions agree with TRBD1. Germline V gene sequence: CDR1 SGHNT, CDR2 YYREEE (reference sequence). V lost 4 bases and J lost 1; bases outside the gene matches: 12. CDR3 length equals 18 residues. The CDR3: CASSPSGTGAVGTDTQYF. In DNA, the CDR3 is TGTGCCAGCAGCCCCTCCGGGACAGGGGCAGTGGGCACAGATACGCAGTATTTT.